The clone carrying this T cell receptor (beta chain) was counted once. Its antigen is unknown. The data were taken from a study of cytomegalovirus exposure and HLA in healthy donors. Study-level information: The same platform was used for the 120 validation repertoires and the roughly 670 first-cohort repertoires, a later analysis reported.

Using immunoSEQ multiplex PCR, the repertoire was profiled, and TCRdb retains in-frame clones only, with some absent. The sample includes approximately 120,000 clones, just under 95% of them seen just once. General study findings and limits: Among the CMV-associated chains, a few were confirmed in vitro as specific for CMV antigens. While the bulk of TCR sequences proved rare, some public TCRs turned up in many donors.

The donors were part of the validation cohort of some 120 subjects. That cohort was separate from the first cohort, which comprised 550 to 750 subjects. The CDR3 spans 16 residues. V shed 0 bases, J shed 2 bases, and the junction held 2 bases outside the gene matches. From germline, CDR1 is SGHRS and CDR2 YFSETQ. This rearrangement joins TRBV5-1 to TRBJ1-3; TRBD1 aligns across 10 bases. The specimen sequenced was PBMCs. This receptor was identified in a woman aged 18-30 years in good health and CMV-seronegative. As DNA, the CDR3 is TGCGCCAGCAGCTTGGGCGGGACAGGGGCTGGAAACACCATATATTTT. Residues: CASSLGGTGAGNTIYF.